This T cell receptor beta chain was captured in a study of cytomegalovirus exposure and HLA in healthy donors. Primers for the PCR totalled 60 Vbeta and 13 Jbeta. Sequenced by immunoSEQ multiplex PCR; TCRdb stores in-frame clones only, minus some. The data show approximately 70,000 clones, about 79% seen once. Germline CDR1 and CDR2: LNHNV and YYDKDF (reference sequence). The CDR3 totals 15 residues. The ends were cut back, 1 base at V and 5 bases at J, with 13 bases in the middle. The specimen was PBMCs. The clonotype comes from a man aged 60 to 69 in good health and CMV-seropositive. This chain links TRBV15 with TRBJ2-3, with D maybe TRBD1 (5 bases). This chain's CDR3 is CATSRGSSRGDTQYF. The CDR3 bases are TGTGCCACCAGCAGAGGCAGTTCAAGGGGAGATACGCAGTATTTT.